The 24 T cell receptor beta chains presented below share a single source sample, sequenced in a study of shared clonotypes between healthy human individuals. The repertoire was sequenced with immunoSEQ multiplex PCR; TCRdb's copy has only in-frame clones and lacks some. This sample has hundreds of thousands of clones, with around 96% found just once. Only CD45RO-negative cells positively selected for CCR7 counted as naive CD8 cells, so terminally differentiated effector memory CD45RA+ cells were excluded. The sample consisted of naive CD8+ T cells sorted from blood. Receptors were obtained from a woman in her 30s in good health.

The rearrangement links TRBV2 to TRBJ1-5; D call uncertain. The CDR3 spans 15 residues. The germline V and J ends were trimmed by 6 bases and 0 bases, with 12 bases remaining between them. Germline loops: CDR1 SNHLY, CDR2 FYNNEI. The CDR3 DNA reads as TGTGCCAGCAGACAGATAATAAATAGCAATCAGCCCCAGCATTTT. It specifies CASRQIINSNQPQHF.

The CDR3, as DNA: TGCGCCAGCAGTCGACAGGGGGCGGGCGGGGAGCTGTTTTTT. Protein: CASSRQGAGGELFF. This chain joins TRBV4-1 and TRBJ2-2; 10 bases match TRBD1. The germline V gene encodes CDR1 MGHRA and CDR2 YSYEKL. This CDR3 has 14 residues. Unmatched junction bases numbered 5, after V lost 6 bases and J lost 7 bases.

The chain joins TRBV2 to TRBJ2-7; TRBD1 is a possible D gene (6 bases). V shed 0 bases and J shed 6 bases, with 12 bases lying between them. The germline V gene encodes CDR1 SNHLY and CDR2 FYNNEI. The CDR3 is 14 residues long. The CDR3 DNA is TGTGCCAGCAGTGAAGCAAACAGGGCAGGCGAGCAGTACTTC. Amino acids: CASSEANRAGEQYF.

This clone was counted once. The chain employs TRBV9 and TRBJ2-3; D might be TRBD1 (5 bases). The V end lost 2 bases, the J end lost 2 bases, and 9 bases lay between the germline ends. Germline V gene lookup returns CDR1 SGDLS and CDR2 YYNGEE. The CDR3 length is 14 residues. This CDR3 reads CASSVLGATDTQYF. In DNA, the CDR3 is TGTGCCAGCAGCGTCCTAGGGGCCACAGATACGCAGTATTTT.

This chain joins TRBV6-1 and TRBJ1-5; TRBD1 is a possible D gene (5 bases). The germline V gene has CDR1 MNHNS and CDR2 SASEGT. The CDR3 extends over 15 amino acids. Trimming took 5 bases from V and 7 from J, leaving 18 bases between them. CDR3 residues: CASSQGLPSGQPQHF. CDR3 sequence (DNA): TGTGCCAGCAGTCAGGGACTCCCTTCCGGGCAGCCCCAGCATTTT.

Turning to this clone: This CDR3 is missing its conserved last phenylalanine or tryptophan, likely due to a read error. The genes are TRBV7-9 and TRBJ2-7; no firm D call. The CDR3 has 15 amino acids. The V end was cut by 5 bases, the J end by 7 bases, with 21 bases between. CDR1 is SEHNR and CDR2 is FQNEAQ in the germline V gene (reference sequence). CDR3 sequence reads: CASSPDKNPIGEQYL. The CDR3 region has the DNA TGTGCCAGCAGCCCAGACAAGAATCCCATAGGAGAGCAGTACCTC.

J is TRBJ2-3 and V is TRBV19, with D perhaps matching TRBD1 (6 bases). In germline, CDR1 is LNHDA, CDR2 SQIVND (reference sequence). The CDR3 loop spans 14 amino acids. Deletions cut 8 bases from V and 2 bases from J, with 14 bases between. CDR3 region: CASSLTGDTDTQYF. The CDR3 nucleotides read TGTGCCAGTTCCTTGACAGGAGACACAGATACGCAGTATTTT.

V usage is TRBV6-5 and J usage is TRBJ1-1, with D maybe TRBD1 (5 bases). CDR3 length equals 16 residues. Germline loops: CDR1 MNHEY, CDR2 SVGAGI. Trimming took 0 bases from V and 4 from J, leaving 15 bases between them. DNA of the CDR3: TGTGCCAGCAGTTACTCGTACAGGATAAAGGGCACTGAAGCTTTCTTT. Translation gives CASSYSYRIKGTEAFF.

The CDR3 DNA is TGTGCCAGCAGTGAAATCGGACACCGCACAGATACGCAGTATTTT. Its protein product is CASSEIGHRTDTQYF. V usage is TRBV2 and J usage is TRBJ2-3; maybe TRBD1 (5 bases). Germline CDR1 SNHLY, CDR2 FYNNEI. This CDR3 contains 15 residues. V shed 2 bases and J shed 1 base, with 10 bases lying between them.

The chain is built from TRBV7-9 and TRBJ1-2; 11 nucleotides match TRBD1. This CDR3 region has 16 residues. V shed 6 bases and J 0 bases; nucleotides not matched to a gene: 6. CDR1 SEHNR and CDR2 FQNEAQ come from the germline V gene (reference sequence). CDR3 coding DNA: TGTGCCAGCAGGGGGACAGGGGGAGAAGCTAACTATGGCTACACCTTC. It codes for CASRGTGGEANYGYTF.

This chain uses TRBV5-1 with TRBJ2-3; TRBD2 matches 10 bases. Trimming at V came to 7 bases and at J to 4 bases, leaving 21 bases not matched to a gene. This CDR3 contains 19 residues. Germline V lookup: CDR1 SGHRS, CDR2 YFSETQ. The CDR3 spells CASRNRYGSSGSRADTQYF. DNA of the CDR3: TGCGCCAGCCGAAACCGATACGGCTCTAGCGGGAGTAGGGCAGATACGCAGTATTTT.

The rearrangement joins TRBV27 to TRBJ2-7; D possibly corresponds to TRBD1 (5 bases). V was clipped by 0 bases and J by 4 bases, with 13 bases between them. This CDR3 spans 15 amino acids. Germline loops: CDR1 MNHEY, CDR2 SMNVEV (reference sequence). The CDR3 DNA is TGTGCCAGCAGTTTATCTCCTGACCCAGGGTACGAGCAGTACTTC. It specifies CASSLSPDPGYEQYF.

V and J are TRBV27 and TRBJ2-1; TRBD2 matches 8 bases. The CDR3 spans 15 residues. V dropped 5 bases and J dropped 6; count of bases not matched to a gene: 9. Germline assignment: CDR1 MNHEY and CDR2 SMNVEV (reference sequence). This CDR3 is CASSPGLAYGNEQFF. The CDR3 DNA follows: TGTGCCAGCAGTCCCGGACTAGCATATGGCAATGAGCAGTTCTTC.

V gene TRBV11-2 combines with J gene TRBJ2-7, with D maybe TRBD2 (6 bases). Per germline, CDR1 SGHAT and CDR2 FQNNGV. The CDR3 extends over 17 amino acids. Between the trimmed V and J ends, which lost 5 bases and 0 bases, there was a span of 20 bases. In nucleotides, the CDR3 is TGTGCCAGCAGCCACGGCCCCGGGACTCTAAGCTCCTACGAGCAGTACTTC. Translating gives CASSHGPGTLSSYEQYF. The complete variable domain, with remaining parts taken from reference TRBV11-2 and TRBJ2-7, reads EAGVAQSPRYKIIEKRQSVAFWCNPISGHATLYWYQQILGQGPKLLIQFQNNGVVDDSQLPKDRFSAERLKGVDSTLKIQPAKLEDSAVYLCASSHGPGTLSSYEQYFGPGTRLTVT.

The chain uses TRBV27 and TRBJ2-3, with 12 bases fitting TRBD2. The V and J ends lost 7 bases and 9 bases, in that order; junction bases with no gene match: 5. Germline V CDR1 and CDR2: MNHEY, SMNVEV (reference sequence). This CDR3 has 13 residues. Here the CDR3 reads CASTPGTSGTQYF. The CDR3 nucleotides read TGTGCCAGCACCCCGGGGACTAGCGGGACGCAGTATTTT.

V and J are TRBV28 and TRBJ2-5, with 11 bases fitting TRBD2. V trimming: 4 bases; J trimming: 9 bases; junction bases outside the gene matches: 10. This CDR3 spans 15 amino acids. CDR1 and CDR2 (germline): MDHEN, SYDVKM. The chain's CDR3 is CASSSTSGEDMAQYF. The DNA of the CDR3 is TGTGCCAGCAGTTCGACTAGCGGGGAGGATATGGCCCAGTACTTC.

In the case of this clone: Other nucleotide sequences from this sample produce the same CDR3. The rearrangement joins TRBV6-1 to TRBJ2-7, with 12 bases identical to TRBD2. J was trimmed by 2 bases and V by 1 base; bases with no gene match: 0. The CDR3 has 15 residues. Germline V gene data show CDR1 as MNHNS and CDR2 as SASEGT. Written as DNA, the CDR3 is TGTGCCAGCAGTGAAGGACTAGCGGGAGCCTACGAGCAGTACTTC. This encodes CASSEGLAGAYEQYF.

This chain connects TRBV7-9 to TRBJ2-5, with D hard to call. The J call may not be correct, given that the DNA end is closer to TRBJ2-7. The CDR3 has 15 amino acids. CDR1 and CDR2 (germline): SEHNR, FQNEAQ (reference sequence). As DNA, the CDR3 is TGTGCCAGCAGCCCGGCATACGCGAGCTCCTACGAGCAGTACTTC. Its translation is CASSPAYASSYEQYF.

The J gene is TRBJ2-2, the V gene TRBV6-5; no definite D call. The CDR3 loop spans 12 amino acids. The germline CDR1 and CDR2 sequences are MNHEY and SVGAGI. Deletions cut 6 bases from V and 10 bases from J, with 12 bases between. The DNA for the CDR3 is TGTGCCAGCAGCCAAGCGAACGAGGAGCTGTTTTTT. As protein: CASSQANEELFF.

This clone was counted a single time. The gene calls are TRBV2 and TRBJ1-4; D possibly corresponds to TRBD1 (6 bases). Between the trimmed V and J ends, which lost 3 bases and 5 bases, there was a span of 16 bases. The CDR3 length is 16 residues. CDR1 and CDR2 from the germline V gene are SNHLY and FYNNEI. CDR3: CASSEFGGDTNEKLFF. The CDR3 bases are TGTGCCAGCAGTGAGTTTGGAGGGGACACAAATGAAAAACTGTTTTTT.

The CDR3 sequence: CSATLYGYTF. The CDR3 nucleotides read TGCAGTGCTACCCTGTATGGCTACACCTTC. The J gene is TRBJ1-2, the V gene TRBV20-1; D call uncertain. Germline CDR1 is DFQATT and CDR2 is SNEGSKA (reference sequence). V shed 4 bases and J shed 5 bases, with 5 bases lying between them. The CDR3 is 10 amino acids.

DNA for the CDR3: TGTGCCAGCAGCTTGGGGGGCCCGGTTCCCTACGAGCAGTACTTC. This gives the protein CASSLGGPVPYEQYF. The chain uses TRBV7-9 and TRBJ2-7; D may match TRBD1 or TRBD2 (6 bases each). The CDR3 is 15 amino acids. V was pared by 3 bases and J by 2 bases, with 14 bases between. CDR1 is SEHNR and CDR2 is FQNEAQ in the germline V gene (reference sequence).

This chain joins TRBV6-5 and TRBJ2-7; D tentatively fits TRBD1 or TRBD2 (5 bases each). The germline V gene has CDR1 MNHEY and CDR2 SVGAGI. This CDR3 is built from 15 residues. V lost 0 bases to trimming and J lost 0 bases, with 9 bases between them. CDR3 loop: CASSYSEGSSYEQYF. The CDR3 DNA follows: TGTGCCAGCAGTTACTCAGAGGGGAGCTCCTACGAGCAGTACTTC.

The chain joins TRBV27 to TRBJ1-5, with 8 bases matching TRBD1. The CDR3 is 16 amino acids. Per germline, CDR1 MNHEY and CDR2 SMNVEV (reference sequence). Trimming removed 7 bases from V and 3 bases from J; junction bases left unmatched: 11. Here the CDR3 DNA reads TGTGCCAGCACGCCTTTCGGGACAGGAATCAATCAGCCCCAGCATTTT. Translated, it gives CASTPFGTGINQPQHF.